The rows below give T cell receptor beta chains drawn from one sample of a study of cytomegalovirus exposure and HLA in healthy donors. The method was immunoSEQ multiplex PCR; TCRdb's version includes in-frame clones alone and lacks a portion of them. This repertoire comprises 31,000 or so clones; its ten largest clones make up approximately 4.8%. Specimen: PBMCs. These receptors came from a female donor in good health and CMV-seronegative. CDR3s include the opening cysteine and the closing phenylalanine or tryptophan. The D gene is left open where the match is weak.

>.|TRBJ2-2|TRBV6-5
TGTGCCAGCAGTTATTTCGCTGTAGACGGGGAGCTGTTTTTT
CASSYFAVDGELFF
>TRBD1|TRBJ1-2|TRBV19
TGTGCCAGTAGTGGGTCCCAGGGGGCTGAGGGCTACACCTTC
CASSGSQGAEGYTF
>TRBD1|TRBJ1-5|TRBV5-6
TGTGCCAGCAGCGGGACAGGGCAACAGCCCCAGCATTTT
CASSGTGQQPQHF
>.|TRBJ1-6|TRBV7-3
TGTGCCAGCAGCCCCCAGACAAATTCACCCCTCCACTTT
CASSPQTNSPLHF
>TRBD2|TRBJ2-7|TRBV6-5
TGTGCCAGCAGTTATCGGCGGGGGGCCCGTTACGAGCAGTACTTC
CASSYRRGARYEQYF
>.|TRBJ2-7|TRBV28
TGTGCCAGCAGGTCCTCGGCCTGGGGCGAGTACTTC
CASRSSAWGEYF
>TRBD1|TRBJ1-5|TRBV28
TGTGCCAGCAGTTCCTGGGACAGGGGTAGCAATCAGCCCCAGCATTTT
CASSSWDRGSNQPQHF
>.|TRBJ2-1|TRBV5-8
TGTGCCAGCAGCTTGTGGGTAGGAAAGAGGTACAATGAGCAGTTCTTC
CASSLWVGKRYNEQFF
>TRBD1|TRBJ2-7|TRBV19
TGTGCCAGTAAGACAGGGATTCCCTACGAGCAGTACTTC
CASKTGIPYEQYF
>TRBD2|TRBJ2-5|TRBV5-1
TGCGCCAGCAGCTCGGGACTAGCGGAGCAAGAGACCCAGTACTTC
CASSSGLAEQETQYF
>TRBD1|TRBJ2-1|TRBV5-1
TGCGCCAGCAGCCCATCACAGGGGGCTAGACACAATGAGCAGTTCTTC
CASSPSQGARHNEQFF
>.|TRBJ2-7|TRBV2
TGTGCCAGCAGCGCGACAGGAAACGCCTACGAGCAGTACTTC
CASSATGNAYEQYF
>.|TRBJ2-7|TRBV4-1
TGCGCCAGCAGCAACTCTCCCCCGCCCGAAACCTACGAGCAGTACTTC
CASSNSPPPETYEQYF
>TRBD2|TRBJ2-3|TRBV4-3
TGCGCCAGCAGCCAAGAGGGCGGGGGGGTCACGAATACGCAGTATTTT
CASSQEGGGVTNTQYF
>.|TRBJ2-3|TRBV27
TGTGCCAGCAGTTTCTACAGGGACACAGATAAGCAGTATTTT
CASSFYRDTDKQYF
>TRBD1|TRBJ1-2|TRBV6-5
TGTGCCAGCCGTAGGGGGCTCGTAGACTATGGCTACACCTTC
CASRRGLVDYGYTF
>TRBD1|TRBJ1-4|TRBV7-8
TGTGCCAGCAGCCCCACCGGACAGGGGATCAATGAAAAACTGTTTTTT
CASSPTGQGINEKLFF
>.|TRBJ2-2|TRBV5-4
TGTGCCAGCAGCCCGTCCCCGGGGGTCACCGGGGAGCTGTTTTTT
CASSPSPGVTGELFF
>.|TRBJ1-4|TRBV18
TGTGCCAGCTCCAGAGGAAAGAGAGGTTCTAATGAAAAACTGTTTTTT
CASSRGKRGSNEKLFF
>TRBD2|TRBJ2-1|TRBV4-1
TGCGCCAGCAGCCGGGGTAGCGGGAATGAGCAGTTCTTC
CASSRGSGNEQFF
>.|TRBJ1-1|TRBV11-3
TGTGCCAGCAGCACCACAGGGCCCACTGAAGCTTTCTTT
CASSTTGPTEAFF
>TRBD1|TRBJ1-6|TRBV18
TGTGCCAGCTCACCTACAGGGGTATGGAATTCACCCCTCCACTTT
CASSPTGVWNSPLHF
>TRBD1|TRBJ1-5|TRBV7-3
TGTGCCAGCAGCTTAAGGGGACAGGGTGGTCAGCCCCAGCATTTT
CASSLRGQGGQPQHF
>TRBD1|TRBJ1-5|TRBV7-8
TGTGCCAGCAGCCAAGGACAGGGTGGCAGCAATCAGCCCCAGCATTTT
CASSQGQGGSNQPQHF
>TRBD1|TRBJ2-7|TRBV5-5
TGTGCCAGCAGCTTGGGACAGGGGGGGGCCTACGAGCAGTACTTC
CASSLGQGGAYEQYF
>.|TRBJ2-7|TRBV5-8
TGTGCCAGCAGCTTGGAGAGAGCCTACGAGCAGTACTTC
CASSLERAYEQYF
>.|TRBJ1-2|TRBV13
TGTGCCAGCAGCTTACTGGGCCAAACCACCTATGGCTACACCTTC
CASSLLGQTTYGYTF
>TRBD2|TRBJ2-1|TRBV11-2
TGTGCCAGCAGCTTGCGCGGGGGGGCTTATGAGCAGTTCTTC
CASSLRGGAYEQFF
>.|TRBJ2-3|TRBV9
TGTGCCAGCAGCGCCTACACAGATACGCAGTATTTT
CASSAYTDTQYF
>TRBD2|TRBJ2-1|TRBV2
TGTGCCAGCGGGTTGGCCGGCGGGGGTGAGCAGTTCTTC
CASGLAGGGEQFF
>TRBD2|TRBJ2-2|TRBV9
TGTGCCAGCAGCGTCGCTAGCGGCGGGGAGCTGTTTTTT
CASSVASGGELFF
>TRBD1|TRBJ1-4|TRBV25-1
TGTGCCAGCAGTGAAATTAGGCGGACAGGGGGCGATGAAAAACTGTTTTTT
CASSEIRRTGGDEKLFF
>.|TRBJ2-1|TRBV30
TGTGCCTCGGGCCCCCCGGGGAATAATGAGCAGTTCTTC
CASGPPGNNEQFF
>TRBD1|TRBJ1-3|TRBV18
TGTGCCAGCTCACCCGACAGGGGAGGAAACACCATATATTTT
CASSPDRGGNTIYF
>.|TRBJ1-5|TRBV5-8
TGTGCCAGCAGCTTGGGGCAATATAGCAATCAGCCCCAGCATTTT
CASSLGQYSNQPQHF
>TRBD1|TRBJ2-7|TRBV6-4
TGTGCCAGCAGTGAGCTACAGGGGGGCGAGCAGTACTTC
CASSELQGGEQYF
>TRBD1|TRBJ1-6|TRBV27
TGTGCCAGCAGTCGCGACAGGGGCGGGAACTCACCCCTCCACTTT
CASSRDRGGNSPLHF
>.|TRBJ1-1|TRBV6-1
TGTGCCTCGGGGCCGTGGGCAGGGGACACTGAAGCTTTCTTT
CASGPWAGDTEAFF
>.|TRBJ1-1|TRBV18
TGTGCCAGCTCACCACCGAATGGGGCCGACACTGAAGCTTTCTTT
CASSPPNGADTEAFF
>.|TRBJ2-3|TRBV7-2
TGTGCCAGCAGCCTACAGGGTCCCCTGGCGAGTACGCAGTATTTT
CASSLQGPLASTQYF
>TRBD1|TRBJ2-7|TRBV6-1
TGTGCCAGCAGTGACGTTTGGGACAGGTCCACCTACGAGCAGTACTTC
CASSDVWDRSTYEQYF
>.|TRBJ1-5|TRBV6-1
TGTGCCAGCAGAGATTGGGCGGGGATCAATCAGCCCCAGCATTTT
CASRDWAGINQPQHF
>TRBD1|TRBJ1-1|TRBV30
TGTGCCTGGAGCTTACCTGGACAGGGACGCCAGAAAGCTTTCTTT
CAWSLPGQGRQKAFF
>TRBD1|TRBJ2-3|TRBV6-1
TGTGCCGGTGAACAGGGGGGAGTCGGAGATACGCAGTATTTT
CAGEQGGVGDTQYF
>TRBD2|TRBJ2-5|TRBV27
TGTGCCAGCAGTTTCCTTGGCGGGGGAAGGTGGCAAGAGACCCAGTACTTC
CASSFLGGGRWQETQYF
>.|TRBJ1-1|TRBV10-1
TGCGCCAGCTCGCGGGGTGACACTGAAGCTTTCTTT
CASSRGDTEAFF
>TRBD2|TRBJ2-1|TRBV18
TGTGCCAGCTCAGACACCGGACTAGCGGGGGGGGGTGAGCAGTTCTTC
CASSDTGLAGGGEQFF
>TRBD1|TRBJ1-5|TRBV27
TGTGCCAGCGGACGACAGGGGTTGAACAATCAGCCCCAGCATTTT
CASGRQGLNNQPQHF
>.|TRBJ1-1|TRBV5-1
TGCGCCAGCAGCTTGGGACAGCGGAACACTGAAGCTTTCTTT
CASSLGQRNTEAFF